These 8 T cell receptor beta chains were all obtained from the same sample, sequenced in a study of OX40 agonist ivuxolimab in advanced cancers. Assay: immunoSEQ multiplex PCR; the TCRdb copy retains only in-frame clones and omits some. The sample has about 69,000 clones; about 90% are singletons. Sequencing was performed on CD4+ or CD8+ T cells sorted from blood, taken in a trial of the OX40 agonist ivuxolimab. These receptors were taken from an adult with an advanced solid tumor such as melanoma, head and neck, liver or kidney cancer.

In this sample, this clone turned up a few times. This chain uses TRBV4-3 with TRBJ1-2; D remains ambiguous. The CDR3 consists of 18 residues. Germline V gives CDR1 LGHNA, CDR2 YSLEER. V lost 4 bases to trimming and J lost 8 bases, with 29 bases between them. The CDR3 spells CASSPNRAELQRFGGYTF. The CDR3 DNA sequence: TGCGCCAGCAGCCCCAATAGGGCCGAGCTTCAGCGATTCGGCGGCTACACCTTC.

The CDR3 sequence: CASSYSKAGDEQFF. DNA of the CDR3: TGTGCCAGCAGTTACTCGAAGGCGGGAGATGAGCAGTTCTTC. The chain links TRBV6-5 to TRBJ2-1; 7 bases are a match to TRBD2. The length of the CDR3 is 14 residues. The V segment lost 0 bases and the J segment 8 bases; nucleotides outside the gene matches: 4. Per germline, CDR1 MNHEY and CDR2 SVGAGI.

This chain links TRBV27 with TRBJ2-7; D is unresolved. The germline CDR1 and CDR2 sequences are MNHEY and SMNVEV (reference sequence). There are 12 residues in the CDR3. Trimming removed 5 bases at V and 0 bases at J, with 5 bases between. CDR3 DNA sequence: TGTGCCAGCAGTACAAGCTCCTACGAGCAGTACTTC. It is translated as CASSTSSYEQYF.

The chain carries TRBV7-8 and TRBJ2-7, with D perhaps matching TRBD1 (7 bases). Germline V lookup: CDR1 SGHVS, CDR2 FQNEAQ. CDR3 length: 14 residues. The V end lost 3 bases, the J end lost 5 bases, and 14 bases lay between the germline ends. CDR3 sequence reads: CASSLSRGVDEQYF. The CDR3 DNA reads TGTGCCAGCAGCTTGTCCAGGGGGGTCGACGAGCAGTACTTC.

The chain links TRBV5-1 to TRBJ1-1, with D possibly TRBD1 on 5 matching bases. The germline gives CDR1 SGHRS, CDR2 YFSETQ. V was trimmed by 0 bases and J by 3 bases, leaving 12 bases between them. The length of the CDR3 is 15 residues. CDR3 sequence reads: CASSLAQGSYTEAFF. As DNA, the CDR3 is TGCGCCAGCAGCTTGGCCCAGGGAAGTTACACTGAAGCTTTCTTT. Full variable domain (rest looked up from reference TRBV5-1 and TRBJ1-1): KAGVTQTPRYLIKTRGQQVTLSCSPISGHRSVSWYQQTPGQGLQFLFEYFSETQRNKGNFPGRFSGRQFSNSRSEMNVSTLELGDSALYLCASSLAQGSYTEAFFGQGTRLTVV.

This chain links TRBV27 with TRBJ2-1; 10 bases line up with TRBD2. The CDR3 contains 16 residues. The trim removed 5 bases at V and 9 bases at J, leaving 13 bases unmatched. The germline V gene encodes CDR1 MNHEY and CDR2 SMNVEV (reference sequence). CDR3 loop: CASSPQAGGPISEQFF. The CDR3 DNA reads as TGTGCCAGCAGTCCTCAAGCGGGAGGGCCTATTAGTGAGCAGTTCTTC.

The V call is TRBV6-5, the J call TRBJ2-2; D gene uncertain. V lost 0 bases, J lost 1 base, and 6 bases lay in between. This CDR3 comprises 15 residues. The germline V gene has CDR1 MNHEY and CDR2 SVGAGI. This CDR3 is CASSYSQRNTGELFF. CDR3 coding DNA: TGTGCCAGCAGTTACTCGCAGCGGAACACCGGGGAGCTGTTTTTT.

The CDR3 DNA reads TGTGCCAGCAGCCAAGATTTAGGGTACGAGCAGTACTTC. As protein: CASSQDLGYEQYF. The genes are TRBV4-2 and TRBJ2-7; no reliable D call. The CDR3 totals 13 residues. Germline V gives CDR1 LGHNA, CDR2 YNFKEQ. V lost 0 bases to trimming and J lost 4 bases, with 7 bases between them.